The 5 T cell receptor beta chains reported below all come from one sample, sequenced in a study of T cells in Graves' hyperthyroidism and ophthalmopathy. Amplification of TCR beta CDR3 regions was performed using RNA transcripts as template. Researchers ran a first-round RT-PCR on the TCR CDR3 using the HTBI primer set. TCRdb re-called the multiplex PCR reads with MiXCR, one entry per CDR3 protein. The sample consists of 310,000 or so distinct CDR3 sequences, over 15% of them appearing once. Sequenced: blood. These receptors were collected from a woman aged 55-75 years with Graves' ophthalmopathy.

The count of this clonotype is one. Just one base apart from a much larger clone, this may be a read error. The chain uses TRBV9 and TRBJ1-5; D is ambiguous. CDR1 and CDR2 (germline): SGDLS, YYNGEE. Trimming removed 0 bases at V and 9 bases at J, with 10 bases between. There are 13 residues in the CDR3. The CDR3 sequence: CASSVGGSRPQHF. The CDR3 DNA follows: TGTGCCAGCAGCGTAGGAGGGAGTCGGCCCCAGCATTTT.

This clonotype was observed at least ten times. The rearrangement uses TRBV7-2 and TRBJ1-2; no firm D call. Per the germline V gene, CDR1 is SGHTA and CDR2 is FQGNSA. This CDR3 comprises 12 residues. The V end was cut by 5 bases, the J end by 7 bases, with 11 bases between. Here the CDR3 DNA reads TGTGCCAGCAGCCCCGCGGTGGGTGGCTACACCTTC. Translation gives CASSPAVGGYTF.

The chain is built from TRBV10-3 and TRBJ1-2; TRBD1 agrees at 9 bases. V trimming: 8 bases; J trimming: 4 bases; junction bases outside the gene matches: 11. Per the germline V gene, CDR1 is ENHRY and CDR2 is SYGVKD. This CDR3 is built from 15 residues. The CDR3 DNA is TGTGCCATCTCCGCGAGTACAGGGGGCTTCTATGGCTACACCTTC. Protein sequence: CAISASTGGFYGYTF.

This clonotype was found many times. V is TRBV7-2 and J is TRBJ1-2, with no clear D. This CDR3 contains 15 residues. Germline V gives CDR1 SGHTA, CDR2 FQGNSA. V dropped 5 bases and J dropped 2 bases, with 15 bases sitting between them. The CDR3 nucleotides read TGTGCCAGCAGCCAGTATCCCCCAGAGAACTATGGCTACACCTTC. Protein sequence: CASSQYPPENYGYTF.

This rearrangement joins TRBV18 to TRBJ1-3, with 8 bases matching TRBD1. The V gene end was trimmed by 6 bases and the J gene end by 0 bases; junction bases not matched to a gene: 4. The CDR3 extends over 15 amino acids. Per the germline V gene, CDR1 is KGHSH and CDR2 is LQKENI. CDR3 sequence (DNA): TGTGCCAGCTCCGGACAGGGAAGCTCTGGAAACACCATATATTTT. Protein: CASSGQGSSGNTIYF.